The present T cell receptor beta chain was sequenced within a study of cytomegalovirus exposure and HLA in healthy donors. V was pared by 8 bases and J by 2 bases, with 4 bases of the junction left unmatched. This CDR3 has 13 amino acids. Germline V gives CDR1 ENHRY, CDR2 SYGVKD. This clone was seen only a few times. Researchers ran the PCR with 60 Vbeta and 13 Jbeta primers. Assay: immunoSEQ multiplex PCR; the TCRdb copy retains only in-frame clones and omits some. The sample contains approximately 77,000 clones, roughly 70% of which appear only once. The sample taken for sequencing was PBMCs. V gene TRBV10-3 combines with J gene TRBJ2-3; 7 bases are shared with TRBD2. The origin of this receptor is a man aged 55 to 69 in good health and CMV-seropositive. CDR3 region: CAIRDYTTDTQYF. In DNA, the CDR3 is TGTGCCATCCGGGACTACACCACAGATACGCAGTATTTT.